This T cell receptor (beta chain) comes out of a study of Graves' ophthalmopathy and Graves' hyperthyroidism. The authors amplified TCR beta CDR3 regions from RNA transcripts. First-round RT-PCR employed HTBI primers, with a second-round multiplex PCR after it. MiXCR, run by TCRdb on the multiplex PCR reads, gives a single entry per CDR3 protein. This sample carries a few hundred thousand distinct CDR3 sequences, just over 15% of them seen once, and the ten largest clones take roughly 7%. J lost 9 bases, V lost 1 base, and 11 bases had no gene match. This CDR3 comprises 16 residues. Germline CDR1 SGHAT, CDR2 FQNNGV.

This chain joins TRBV11-2 and TRBJ2-7; 11 bases fit TRBD2. This sequence was found in a woman aged 18-29 years with stable Graves' hyperthyroidism. The specimen was peripheral blood. DNA of the CDR3: TGTGCCAGCAGCTTAGGCGGGACTAGCGGCCCTCGGGGGCAGTACTTC. Translating it yields CASSLGGTSGPRGQYF.